One sample yielded the 27 T cell receptor beta chains listed below, sequenced in a study of CD8 T cells in ankylosing spondylitis (dated by TCRdb to between 2016 and 2019). The library came from 5' RACE. TCRdb lists the instrument as Illumina HiSeq 2500. The public reads were reprocessed in TCRdb via fastp at Q25 and MiXCR, keeping in-frame beta chains. Merged by CDR3 protein, the rows form single entries marked with the most common genes and DNA. The sample table lists 80,000 to 90,000 distinct CDR3 sequences, around 30% of them with a count of one. The leading ten clones occupy over 50% of the sample. Input material: blood, either unsorted or a sorted T cell fraction (not recorded which). These receptors all stem from a male donor with ankylosing spondylitis or in good health (not recorded which).

This chain links TRBV11-2 with TRBJ2-3; 9 bases agree with TRBD1. CDR3 size: 15 residues. Germline V gene data show CDR1 as SGHAT and CDR2 as FQNNGV. Trimming took 9 bases from V and 3 from J; bases not matched to a gene: 10. In DNA, the CDR3 is TGTGCCAGTCACAGGGGGCTTAGAGTAACAGATACGCAGTATTTT. Protein: CASHRGLRVTDTQYF.

This clonotype appeared a few times. The chain employs TRBV5-1 and TRBJ2-7, with a tentative D call TRBD1 (6 bases). V was cut by 4 bases and J by 5 bases, with 16 bases left in between. This CDR3 comprises 14 residues. Germline assignment: CDR1 SGHRS and CDR2 YFSETQ. The CDR3 nucleotides read TGCGCCAGCAGCGTAGAACAGGGAATGAACGAGCAGTACTTC. Its protein is CASSVEQGMNEQYF.

The V and J genes are TRBV20-1 and TRBJ2-1; D unclear. In germline, CDR1 is DFQATT, CDR2 SNEGSKA (reference sequence). Trimming left V 4 bases short and J 0 bases short, with 7 bases between. The CDR3 runs to 13 residues. Here the CDR3 reads CSATAISYNEQFF. The CDR3 DNA follows: TGCAGTGCTACCGCGATCTCCTACAATGAGCAGTTCTTC.

The V and J genes are TRBV5-1 and TRBJ1-1; the match to TRBD1 covers 11 bases. The CDR3 covers 19 residues. V was clipped by 0 bases and J by 3 bases; unmatched bases: 13. CDR1 and CDR2 from the germline V gene are SGHRS and YFSETQ. CDR3 region: CASSLGTGGAPFRDTEAFF. CDR3 DNA: TGCGCCAGCAGCTTGGGGACAGGGGGCGCCCCGTTCCGGGACACTGAAGCTTTCTTT.

The chain uses TRBV20-1 and TRBJ2-7; TRBD2 matches at 13 bases. With V trimmed by 0 bases and J by 5 bases, 10 bases remained unmatched. There are 17 residues in the CDR3. Germline CDR1 and CDR2: DFQATT and SNEGSKA (reference sequence). The CDR3 DNA follows: TGCAGTGCTAGAGATCTTGGGATGGGACTAGCGGGAAACGAGCAGTACTTC. This gives the protein CSARDLGMGLAGNEQYF.

Many counts were recorded for this clonotype. The chain combines TRBV10-3 with TRBJ2-5; D might be TRBD1 or TRBD2, each matching 5 bases. Trimming shortened V by 8 bases and J by 4 bases, and 11 bases separated the two germline ends. Germline V gene data show CDR1 as ENHRY and CDR2 as SYGVKD. The CDR3 sequence is 12 residues long. The CDR3 sequence is CAIGGGRETQYF. The CDR3, as DNA: TGTGCCATCGGGGGTGGGAGAGAGACCCAGTACTTC.

This rearrangement joins TRBV7-2 to TRBJ1-6; TRBD1 might be the D (5 bases). The CDR3 has 13 amino acids. Per the germline V gene, CDR1 is SGHTA and CDR2 is FQGNSA. Trimming shortened V by 4 bases and J by 13 bases, and 14 bases separated the two germline ends. CDR3 loop: CASSSGTPQPLHF. As DNA, the CDR3 is TGTGCCAGCAGCTCCGGGACCCCTCAGCCCCTCCACTTT.

The V gene is TRBV6-1, the J gene TRBJ2-3; 8 bases align to TRBD1. Germline CDR1 is MNHNS and CDR2 is SASEGT. This CDR3 comprises 17 residues. V lost 4 bases, J lost 3 bases, and 12 bases stayed unmatched. The DNA of the CDR3 is TGTGCCAGCAGTGCTTTCCGGACAGGGAGAGGGACAGATACGCAGTATTTT. This gives the protein CASSAFRTGRGTDTQYF.

The chain combines TRBV14 with TRBJ2-3, with 7 bases aligning to TRBD2. Germline CDR1 is SGHDN and CDR2 is FVKESK. The CDR3 is 15 residues long. V dropped 2 bases and J dropped 3; count of bases not matched to a gene: 5. The CDR3 region is CASSQTTSVTDTQYF. The CDR3 DNA reads TGTGCCAGCAGCCAAACTACTAGCGTAACAGATACGCAGTATTTT.

This clonotype was recorded at least ten times. The chain links TRBV12-3 or TRBV12-4 to TRBJ1-6; TRBD1 matches 7 bases. Trimming at V came to 5 bases and at J to 4 bases, leaving 8 bases not matched to a gene. CDR3 length: 16 amino acids. The CDR3 coding sequence is TGTGCCAGCAGTGAACAGGGGAGGGGATATAATTCACCCCTCCACTTT. Protein: CASSEQGRGYNSPLHF.

The CDR3 loop is CATSREGAGQVDTQYF. DNA of the CDR3: TGTGCCACCAGCAGAGAGGGTGCGGGGCAGGTAGATACGCAGTATTTT. The chain is built from TRBV15 and TRBJ2-3; D perhaps matches TRBD2 (6 bases). Trimming left V 0 bases short and J 5 bases short, with 15 bases between. The CDR3 totals 16 residues. Per the germline V gene, CDR1 is LNHNV and CDR2 is YYDKDF (reference sequence).

This clonotype was seen repeatedly, ten times or more. The chain's CDR3 is CSAREVGLDTQYF. The CDR3 nucleotides are TGCAGTGCTAGAGAGGTGGGCCTGGATACGCAGTATTTT. This chain connects TRBV20-1 to TRBJ2-3; no reliable D call. The CDR3 runs 13 residues. V was shortened by 0 bases and J by 6 bases, with 10 bases between the two germline ends. Germline lookup yields CDR1 DFQATT and CDR2 SNEGSKA (reference sequence).

This clonotype was recorded many times. The chain is built from TRBV21-1 and TRBJ1-1. TRBV21-1 is recorded as a pseudogene. The CDR3 runs 15 residues. The CDR3 protein is CASGPSEGMDTEAFF. CDR3 coding DNA: TGTGCCAGCGGCCCGAGCGAGGGTATGGACACTGAAGCTTTCTTT.

Here the CDR3 reads CASSLVTSRADTQYF. The CDR3 region has the DNA TGCGCCAGCAGCTTGGTAACTAGCAGAGCAGATACGCAGTATTTT. V usage is TRBV5-1 and J usage is TRBJ2-3; D is perhaps TRBD2 (6 bases). The germline V gene has CDR1 SGHRS and CDR2 YFSETQ. V was trimmed by 0 bases and J by 4 bases, leaving 12 bases between them. The CDR3 has 15 amino acids.

This chain joins TRBV20-1 and TRBJ2-7; D remains ambiguous. CDR1 is DFQATT and CDR2 is SNEGSKA in the germline V gene (reference sequence). The CDR3 spans 12 residues. V was trimmed by 3 bases and J by 3 bases, leaving 9 bases between them. As DNA, the CDR3 is TGCAGTGCTAGCGGGCCTAACTACGAGCAGTACTTC. Translation: CSASGPNYEQYF.

The chain joins TRBV6-1 to TRBJ1-2; D possibly corresponds to TRBD1 (5 bases). Germline V gene sequence: CDR1 MNHNS, CDR2 SASEGT. The CDR3 extends over 15 amino acids. Trimming stripped 6 bases from V and 0 bases from J, with 14 bases between. The CDR3 loop is CASRPRGTTNYGYTF. DNA for the CDR3: TGTGCCAGCAGGCCCCGGGGGACTACTAACTATGGCTACACCTTC.

The rearrangement links TRBV10-3 to TRBJ1-1; D gene uncertain. The V gene lost 3 bases and the J gene lost 0 bases, with 8 bases spanning the gap. This CDR3 is 14 amino acids long. Looked up from germline, CDR1 is ENHRY and CDR2 is SYGVKD. The CDR3 reads CAISDWRMNTEAFF. The CDR3 nucleotides are TGTGCCATCAGTGACTGGAGGATGAACACTGAAGCTTTCTTT.

A few counts support this clonotype. The chain is built from TRBV5-6 and TRBJ2-5, with D possibly TRBD2 on 5 matching bases. With 4 bases removed from V and 5 bases from J, the gap between germline ends came to 18 bases. CDR1 and CDR2 (germline): SGHDT, YYEEEE. The CDR3 has 15 amino acids. The CDR3, as DNA: TGTGCCAGCAGCCGACGGGGTTTGAGGATGGAGACCCAGTACTTC. Protein: CASSRRGLRMETQYF.

This clonotype has a handful of counts. The chain joins TRBV5-1 to TRBJ2-1; 7 nucleotides agree with TRBD1. This CDR3 spans 14 amino acids. V lost 4 bases to trimming and J lost 9 bases; unmatched junction nucleotides: 10. Per germline, CDR1 SGHRS and CDR2 YFSETQ. CDR3 DNA: TGCGCCAGCAGCCCCGACCTACAGGGGACTGAGCAGTTCTTC. This translates into CASSPDLQGTEQFF.

This clonotype was seen more than once but under ten times. The chain has TRBV12-3 or TRBV12-4 and TRBJ1-4; TRBD1 matches at 7 bases. Germline trimming cut 4 bases from V and 12 bases from J; bases unmatched to any gene: 11. This CDR3 spans 14 amino acids. In nucleotides, the CDR3 is TGTGCCAGCAGTTCCGGGACAGCCGATGAGGAACTGTTTTTT. Its translation: CASSSGTADEELFF.

In its sample, this clonotype was seen a few times. J is TRBJ1-1 and V is TRBV20-1; 8 bases agree with TRBD1. The trim removed 6 bases at V and 0 bases at J, leaving 6 bases unmatched. This CDR3 is 14 amino acids long. Germline-derived CDR1 and CDR2 are DFQATT and SNEGSKA (reference sequence). The CDR3 sequence: CSAPRTGMNTEAFF. CDR3 nucleotides: TGCAGTGCCCCCCGGACAGGGATGAACACTGAAGCTTTCTTT.

The chain uses TRBV20-1 and TRBJ2-7; 12 bases line up with TRBD2. V was clipped by 4 bases and J by 0 bases; unmatched bases: 7. Germline V CDR1 and CDR2: DFQATT, SNEGSKA (reference sequence). The CDR3 contains 16 residues. This CDR3 is CSAMSGLAGHSYEQYV. DNA for the CDR3: TGCAGTGCTATGTCCGGACTAGCGGGGCACTCCTACGAGCAGTACGTC.

V usage is TRBV6-5 and J usage is TRBJ1-6; D not resolved. CDR3 length: 12 residues. The ends were cut back, 0 bases at V and 7 bases at J, with 1 base in the middle. Germline V gene sequence: CDR1 MNHEY, CDR2 SVGAGI. The CDR3 coding sequence is TGTGCCAGCAGTTACTCGAATTCACCCCTCCACTTT. This codes for CASSYSNSPLHF.

V gene TRBV5-1 combines with J gene TRBJ1-6; D gene ambiguous. V was shortened by 4 bases and J by 7 bases, with 9 bases between the two germline ends. Germline V gene data show CDR1 as SGHRS and CDR2 as YFSETQ. The CDR3 covers 13 residues. The CDR3 DNA reads as TGCGCCAGCAGCAACCAAGAGAATTCACCCCTCCACTTT. Its translation: CASSNQENSPLHF.

The V call is TRBV20-1, the J call TRBJ2-7; D gene unclear. The CDR3 covers 13 residues. Per germline, CDR1 DFQATT and CDR2 SNEGSKA (reference sequence). V lost 3 bases and J 2 bases, leaving 11 bases between the germline ends. The CDR3 spells CSASAPPTYEQYF. The CDR3 DNA follows: TGCAGTGCTAGTGCCCCCCCTACCTACGAGCAGTACTTC.

This clonotype was detected a few times. J is TRBJ2-5 and V is TRBV7-9, with D hard to call. V lost 2 bases and J 4 bases, leaving 8 bases between the germline ends. Germline values: CDR1 SEHNR, CDR2 FQNEAQ (reference sequence). The CDR3 sequence is 13 residues long. Here the CDR3 reads CASSLYQVETQYF. The CDR3, as DNA: TGTGCCAGCAGCTTATACCAGGTAGAGACCCAGTACTTC.

This clonotype was counted only a few times. The chain links TRBV5-5 to TRBJ2-7, with D hard to call. With 2 bases removed from V and 0 bases from J, the gap between germline ends came to 12 bases. Germline V gene sequence: CDR1 SGHKS, CDR2 YYEKEE (reference sequence). The CDR3 runs 15 residues. The CDR3 protein is CASSFGLSLSYEQYV. The DNA for the CDR3 is TGTGCCAGCAGCTTTGGCCTGTCTCTCTCCTACGAGCAGTACGTC.